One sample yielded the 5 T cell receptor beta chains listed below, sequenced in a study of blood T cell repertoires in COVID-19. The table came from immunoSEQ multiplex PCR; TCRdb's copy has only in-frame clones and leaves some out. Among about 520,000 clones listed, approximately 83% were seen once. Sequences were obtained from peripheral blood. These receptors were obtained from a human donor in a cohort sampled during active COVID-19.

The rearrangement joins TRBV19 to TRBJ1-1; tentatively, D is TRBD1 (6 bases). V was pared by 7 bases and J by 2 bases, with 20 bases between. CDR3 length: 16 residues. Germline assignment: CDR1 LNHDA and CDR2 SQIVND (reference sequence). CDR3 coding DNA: TGTGCCAGTACCCAGGGGTGGGCGACCCCCAACACTGAAGCTTTCTTT. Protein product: CASTQGWATPNTEAFF. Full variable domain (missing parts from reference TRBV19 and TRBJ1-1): DGGITQSPKYLFRKEGQNVTLSCEQNLNHDAMYWYRQDPGQGLRLIYYSQIVNDFQKGDIAEGYSVSREKKESFPLTVTSAQKNPTAFYLCASTQGWATPNTEAFFGQGTRLTVV.

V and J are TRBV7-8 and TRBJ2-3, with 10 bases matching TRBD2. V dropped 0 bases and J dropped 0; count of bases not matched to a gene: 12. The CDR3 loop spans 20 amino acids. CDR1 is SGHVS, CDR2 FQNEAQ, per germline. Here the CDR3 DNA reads TGTGCCAGCAGCTTAGCGCGGAGTAGCGGGAGGACTCAGAGCACAGATACGCAGTATTTT. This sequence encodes CASSLARSSGRTQSTDTQYF.

The CDR3, as DNA: TGTGCCAGCAGCACCGACAGGGGAGGCTACACCTTC. Protein sequence: CASSTDRGGYTF. The J gene is TRBJ1-2, the V gene TRBV28; 8 nucleotides agree with TRBD1. CDR3 length equals 12 residues. V dropped 6 bases and J dropped 8; count of bases not matched to a gene: 5. Germline loops: CDR1 MDHEN, CDR2 SYDVKM.

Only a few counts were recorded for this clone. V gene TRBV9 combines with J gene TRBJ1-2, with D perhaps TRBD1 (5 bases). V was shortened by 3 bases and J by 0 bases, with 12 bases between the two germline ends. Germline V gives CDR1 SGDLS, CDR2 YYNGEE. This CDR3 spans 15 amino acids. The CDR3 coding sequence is TGTGCCAGCAGCGCCGCAGGGCCCACTAACTATGGCTACACCTTC. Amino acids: CASSAAGPTNYGYTF.

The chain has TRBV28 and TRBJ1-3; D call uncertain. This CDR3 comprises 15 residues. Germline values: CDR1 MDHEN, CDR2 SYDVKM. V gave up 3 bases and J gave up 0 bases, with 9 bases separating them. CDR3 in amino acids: CASSLQGGSGNTIYF. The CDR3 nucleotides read TGTGCCAGCAGTTTGCAAGGAGGCTCTGGAAACACCATATATTTT.